This record looks at one T cell receptor beta chain sequence and its context. What it binds is unknown. The data originate from a study of siplizumab effects on memory and regulatory T cells. Study-wide results and caveats: Whether the proliferating Tregs (from siplizumab cultures) were suppressive was not confirmed. There were only a minor fraction of alloreactive clones that mapped to unstimulated subsets.

Using immunoSEQ multiplex PCR, the repertoire was profiled, and TCRdb retains in-frame clones only, with some absent. The data contain approximately 94,000 clones, approximately 94% of them seen just once; the ten biggest clones take up about 1.2%. The receptor was derived from a human donor in good health. The sequencing sample was made of non-Treg CD4+ T cells sorted from blood.

CDR3 DNA sequence: TGTGCCAGCAGTGCCCCACCGGACTTCGAAAAACTGTTTTTT. This gives the protein CASSAPPDFEKLFF. The V gene is TRBV2, the J gene TRBJ1-4; the D is unclear. Germline assignment: CDR1 SNHLY and CDR2 FYNNEI. V dropped 4 bases and J dropped 8 bases, with 14 bases sitting between them. The CDR3 spans 14 residues.